The present T cell receptor (beta chain) was sequenced within a study of low-dose radiotherapy and immunotherapy resistance in tumors. About the study: Cohort 2, a group dosed every two weeks at 1 Gy per fraction, received 13 Gy in total over 26 weeks.

Alpha and beta chains were covered, as first-strand cDNA relied on TRAV- and TRBV-specific primers. TCRs underwent roughly 19 PCR cycles of amplification with a constant-region primer and V-primer adapter. The isolated mRNA underwent amplification through in vitro transcription. TCRdb reanalysed the reads using MiXCR and keeps one entry per CDR3 protein. The top ten clones hold roughly 1.5% of a sample with around 80,000 distinct CDR3 sequences, roughly 17% of them seen once. There are many counts of this clonotype. Time point in this sample: after trial treatment. Treatment defined: LDRT plus nivolumab, ipilimumab, low-dose cyclophosphamide and aspirin (RACIN trial). Patients deemed eligible presented with advanced solid tumors lacking tumor-infiltrating lymphocytes. CDR3 length: 16 residues. The V and J ends lost 0 bases and 5 bases respectively, with 16 bases between them. In germline, CDR1 is LGHNA, CDR2 YNFKEQ.

The clonotype comes from a male donor with prostate cancer. This material consisted of PBMCs, taken after low-dose radiotherapy plus immunotherapy. This sequence joins TRBV4-2 and TRBJ1-1; weak D call: TRBD1 (6 bases). CDR3 coding DNA: TGTGCCAGCAGCCAAGATAGCGGAGGGGGGCTGACTGAAGCTTTCTTT. Amino acids: CASSQDSGGGLTEAFF.